Shown below are 5 T cell receptor beta chains from a single sample sequenced in a study of cytomegalovirus exposure and HLA in healthy donors. The PCR made use of 60 Vbeta and 13 Jbeta primers. Sequencing used immunoSEQ multiplex PCR; TCRdb keeps in-frame clones, though not all of them. The sample gives about 120,000 clones, approximately 80% of which show up once; approximately 11% is in the top ten. The sequenced sample was PBMCs. These receptors came from a middle-aged man in good health and CMV-seropositive.

The chain couples TRBV5-5 to TRBJ1-4; a weak D match, TRBD1 (5 bases). The CDR3 loop spans 15 amino acids. The V end lost 1 base, the J end lost 0 bases, and 7 bases lay between the germline ends. Looked up from germline, CDR1 is SGHKS and CDR2 is YYEKEE (reference sequence). The CDR3 here is CASSLMTATNEKLFF. The CDR3 coding sequence is TGTGCCAGCAGCTTGATGACAGCAACTAATGAAAAACTGTTTTTT.

This rearrangement joins TRBV4-3 to TRBJ2-5, with 12 bases matching TRBD1. The DNA end lines up better with TRBJ2-7; the J call may be wrong. The CDR3 is 16 residues long. The V gene's germline CDR1 is LGHNA and CDR2 YSLEER. The CDR3 bases are TGCGCCAGCAGCCAAGCCGCGGGACAGGGGGCTTACGAGCAGTACTTC. Its translation is CASSQAAGQGAYEQYF.

The count of this clone is one. The chain uses TRBV7-2 and TRBJ1-2; 8 bases are shared with TRBD1. The germline V gene encodes CDR1 SGHTA and CDR2 FQGNSA. The J segment lost 10 bases and the V segment lost 2 bases, leaving 9 bases of the junction unmatched. This CDR3 spans 14 amino acids. The CDR3 sequence is CASSLTGQASVYTF. The CDR3, as DNA: TGTGCCAGCAGCTTAACGGGACAGGCCTCTGTCTACACCTTC.

The chain combines TRBV11-3 with TRBJ1-5; D gene uncertain. CDR1 and CDR2 (germline): SGHNT, YENEEA. This CDR3 has 14 amino acids. Trimming took 0 bases from V and 4 from J, leaving 7 bases between them. In nucleotides, the CDR3 is TGTGCCAGCAGCTTAGAAACCAGGAATCAGCCCCAGCATTTT. This translates into CASSLETRNQPQHF.

V gene TRBV10-1 combines with J gene TRBJ2-1; 8 bases line up with TRBD2. The V gene's germline CDR1 is WNHNN and CDR2 SYGVQD (reference sequence). V shed 3 bases, J shed 15 bases, and the junction held 16 bases outside the gene matches. This CDR3 contains 15 residues. In DNA form, the CDR3 reads TGCGCCAGCAGTGAAGGGCGGAGACTAGCGCATGCCCCGTTCTTC. The encoded protein is CASSEGRRLAHAPFF.